This T cell receptor beta chain came from a study of T cell changes during pregnancy in multiple sclerosis. Sequenced by immunoSEQ multiplex PCR; TCRdb stores in-frame clones only, minus some. The sample carries 90,000 to 130,000 clones, roughly nine tenths recorded once. The junction had 8 bases not matched to a gene; V was cut back by 3 bases and J by 5 bases. Germline CDR1 GTSNPN, CDR2 SVGIG (reference sequence). The CDR3 has 17 residues. The chain employs TRBV30 and TRBJ2-2, with TRBD2 matching 14 bases. Here the sequenced sample was peripheral blood, taken in the third trimester of pregnancy. This TCR was recovered from a female donor with multiple sclerosis, enrolled in a pregnancy study. CDR3 protein: CAWRTGLAGEWTGELFF. The CDR3 DNA reads TGTGCCTGGAGGACGGGACTAGCGGGAGAATGGACCGGGGAGCTGTTTTTT.